This T cell receptor beta chain appears in the sequencing data of a study of metastatic and nonmetastatic thyroid tumors (dated by TCRdb to the early 2020s). Study-wide context: Repertoires from peripheral blood and from tumor or nodule tissue samples of malignant and benign thyroid patients were compared.

None of the patients had been given any treatment before thyroid surgery. Patient clinical samples collected from the early 2010s to the late 2010s were retrospectively analysed using T-cell receptor beta sequencing. This clone was detected a few times. Its antigen specificity is not known. Per-nucleotide qualities are absent, and no much larger clonotype sits a single base away. Library creation used PCR. Sequencing used an Illumina HiSeq 4000. High-throughput sequencing was used to profile the TCR beta-chain CDR3 region of every patient. From the authors' description of their analysis: Drawing on CDR3 differences between clinicopathological groups, the researchers built a classifier meant to tell apart patients with distant-metastatic papillary thyroid cancer. To measure repertoire diversity the researchers used the Shannon index, while the Morisita-Horn index served to gauge how similar the tumor and blood repertoires were. TCRdb reran the public reads through fastp at Q25 and MiXCR, keeping productive beta chains. In this record, the V and J calls reflect TCRdb's handling and not the investigators' own analysis. The sample includes approximately 32,000 clones, with over 14% observed a single time. Under 20% of the sample is taken by the ten largest.

V is trimmed back by 4 bases and J by 4 bases, and the junction contains 7 bases that no gene match accounts for. CDR1 and CDR2 (WSHSY, SAAADI) derive from the germline V gene. The CDR3 numbers 16 residues from cysteine through phenylalanine. Only CDR3 DNA remains: 48 bases, in frame from the first base. Study-wide findings and limitations: In both blood and tumor samples, malignant tumors were reported to have significantly higher TCR beta diversity than benign nodules.

This TCR was recovered from a male donor with papillary thyroid cancer or a benign thyroid nodule (not recorded which). Some clones in this sample may be carry-over from other donors' samples. Sequenced sample: blood. Rearrangement joined TRBV10-2 to TRBJ2-3, with 11 central nucleotides matching TRBD2. The CDR3 region has the sequence CASSVTLAGVADTQYF. The DNA sequence reads TGCGCCAGCAGTGTGACACTAGCGGGAGTGGCAGATACGCAGTATTTT.